A selection of T cell receptor beta chains follows, all from one sample in a study of T cells expressing NK-cell markers. One entry per CDR3 protein, without DNA, is what TCRdb gives after re-calling the 5' RACE reads. The listing contains about 460,000 distinct CDR3 sequences. Material: blood T cells: a sorted CD56 or NKG2C T cell subset, CD4+ or CD8+ T cells, or bulk PBMC T cells (not recorded which). These receptors all come from a woman aged 45-60 years in good health. Both conserved end residues are part of each CDR3. The order of the fields is J gene, V gene, CDR3 protein.

TRBJ2-1 | TRBV15 | CATSRGLAGEGNEQFF
TRBJ2-2 | TRBV5-1 | CASSPVHALGTGELFF
TRBJ1-1 | TRBV9 | CASSVEGNTEAFF
TRBJ1-5 | TRBV25-1 | CASSALGADFNQPQHF
TRBJ2-5 | TRBV20-1 | CSARDSNGLPHKTQYF
TRBJ2-1 | TRBV20-1 | CSALWALGNEQFF
TRBJ1-1 | TRBV7-9 | CASSFVGPNTEAFF
TRBJ2-1 | TRBV4-2 | CASSQGVEVWGYNEQFF
TRBJ2-1 | TRBV30 | CAWRAGTSGEQFF
TRBJ1-4 | TRBV15 | CATSRDPNEKLFF
TRBJ2-4 | TRBV7-9 | CASSLAQGSDIQYF
TRBJ2-7 | TRBV19 | CASKVPGSSYEQYF
TRBJ2-5 | TRBV5-6 | CASSFGAGSQETQYF
TRBJ2-5 | TRBV11-2 | CASSSDRQETQYF
TRBJ2-4 | TRBV2 | CASLERGNIQYF
TRBJ1-2 | TRBV20-1 | CSAPWALGYTF
TRBJ2-2 | TRBV7-2 | CASSSQANTGELFF
TRBJ1-1 | TRBV20-1 | CSASGHRDTEAFF
TRBJ1-2 | TRBV12-3/TRBV12-4 | CASSLTGQGYGYTF
TRBJ2-5 | TRBV5-1 | CASSLAQETQYF
TRBJ2-1 | TRBV4-1 | CASAPATSGRRDEQFF
TRBJ2-1 | TRBV19 | CASSIRGTAYNEQFF
TRBJ2-4 | TRBV14 | CASSFGGPKNIQYF
TRBJ1-3 | TRBV5-1 | CASSEDPSGNTIYF
TRBJ2-1 | TRBV5-5 | CASSRGLAETYNEQFF
TRBJ2-3 | TRBV5-1 | CASSLKGGADTQYF
TRBJ2-5 | TRBV5-1 | CASSTGGLIETQYF
TRBJ2-1 | TRBV12-3/TRBV12-4 | CASSLTGGSYNEQFF
TRBJ2-5 | TRBV4-2 | CASSPNPAAGETQYF
TRBJ2-1 | TRBV5-6 | CASSLGLAGGGGEFF
TRBJ2-7 | TRBV4-1 | CASSQVVSSSYEQYF
TRBJ1-2 | TRBV10-3 | CAISESLSGARNGYTF
TRBJ2-5 | TRBV18 | CASSPAIGEETQYF
TRBJ2-7 | TRBV19 | CATTSGGLLRREQYF
TRBJ1-1 | TRBV29-1 | CSVEGTRRLPNTEAFF
TRBJ2-4 | TRBV4-2 | CASNGREGPKNIQYF
TRBJ2-3 | TRBV7-8 | CASSLFGNGPFDTQYF
TRBJ2-2 | TRBV16 | CASSQSAINTGELFF
TRBJ2-7 | TRBV6-6 | CASSYSSVSYEQYF
TRBJ2-3 | TRBV7-3 | CASSLIPSGRPDTQYF
TRBJ2-3 | TRBV6-5 | CASSYVGSGSTDTQYF
TRBJ2-1 | TRBV24-1 | CATSDIGQGSHEQFF
TRBJ2-1 | TRBV12-3/TRBV12-4 | CASSFSGKVEQFF
TRBJ1-1 | TRBV7-8 | CASSLRIQGKHLRRGAFF
TRBJ2-7 | TRBV2 | CASGGLDEQYF
TRBJ1-4 | TRBV20-1 | CSAGSGTDNEKLFF
TRBJ1-2 | TRBV12-3/TRBV12-4 | CASSPAGNYGYTF
TRBJ2-1 | TRBV20-1 | CSARDWGTGSSYNEQFF
TRBJ2-1 | TRBV5-4 | CASSLAEGLAHEQFF
TRBJ2-1 | TRBV19 | CASSIRSYNEQFF
TRBJ2-2 | TRBV20-1 | CSAGPDSNTGELFF
TRBJ2-5 | TRBV27 | CASSYSGRARFMQETQYF
TRBJ1-1 | TRBV11-3 | CASSLESRDASEAFF
TRBJ1-4 | TRBV19 | CASIGRQGDEKLFF
TRBJ1-2 | TRBV5-1 | CASSDPGQGRSYGYTF
TRBJ2-2 | TRBV7-2 | CASSPNVGELFF
TRBJ2-5 | TRBV7-9 | CASSIQGAQETQYF
TRBJ2-1 | TRBV20-1 | CSAKYGGQYNEQFF
TRBJ1-3 | TRBV5-5 | CASSHTGTTGNTIYF
TRBJ2-3 | TRBV4-1 | CASSPRTQSTDTQYF